This T cell receptor beta chain was sequenced during a study of cytomegalovirus exposure and HLA in healthy donors. This PCR relied on a set of 60 Vbeta primers and 13 Jbeta primers. Assay used: immunoSEQ multiplex PCR; TCRdb lists only in-frame clones, some missing. This sample has 80,000 to 95,000 clones, with approximately 57% found just once. Of note for this clone: The antigen remains undetermined.

The ends lost 6 bases at V and 1 base at J; junction bases unmatched: 6. Looked up from germline, CDR1 is SGHTA and CDR2 is FQGNSA. The CDR3 length is 15 residues. General study findings and limits: It was likely that a cluster of highly shared sequence variants was a sequencing artifact. A later analysis reportedly identified an Asian-associated ancestry cluster as carrying fewer N-insertions than the approximately 670-donor mean.

The V and J genes are TRBV7-2 and TRBJ2-7; 10 bases line up with TRBD2. This sequence originates from a woman in her 30s in good health and CMV-seronegative. The specimen sequenced was PBMCs. The CDR3 DNA is TGTGCCAGCAGGCGTACTAGCGGGATTTCCTACGAGCAGTACTTC. This translates into CASRRTSGISYEQYF.